These T cell receptor beta chains were read from a single sample in a study of T cell repertoires in cytomegalovirus infection. TCRdb analysed the reads with MiXCR anew, one entry per CDR3 protein. The sample yields 740,000 or so distinct CDR3 sequences, about a third seen once. Input material: PBMCs. These receptors all stem from a human donor in good health (CMV status not recorded). Some clones in this sample may be carry-over from other donors' samples. Both conserved end residues are part of each CDR3. Each record gives: clone size, V gene, J gene, D gene, CDR3 protein, CDR3 DNA. A D gene is named only where the DNA matches it firmly. Size values are once, few and many counts, or a class for expanded clones, and some rows have none.

abundance: .; v_gene: TRBV28; j_gene: TRBJ2-1; d_gene: TRBD1; CDR3aa: CASSLRQGVYNEQFF; CDR3nt: TGTGCCAGCAGTTTGCGGCAGGGGGTTTACAATGAGCAGTTCTTC
abundance: many; v_gene: TRBV7-2; j_gene: TRBJ2-4; d_gene: .; CDR3aa: CASSLGTGSQNIQYF; CDR3nt: TGTGCCAGCAGCTTGGGGACGGGCTCCCAAAACATTCAGTACTTC
abundance: many; v_gene: TRBV7-8; j_gene: TRBJ2-2; d_gene: .; CDR3aa: CASSFDWQAGELFF; CDR3nt: TGTGCCAGCAGCTTCGATTGGCAGGCCGGGGAGCTGTTTTTT
abundance: .; v_gene: TRBV20-1; j_gene: TRBJ1-6; d_gene: .; CDR3aa: CSAKRLNCDNSPLHF; CDR3nt: TGCAGTGCTAAAAGACTCAACTGTGATAATTCACCCCTCCACTTT
abundance: few; v_gene: TRBV6-5; j_gene: TRBJ1-4; d_gene: TRBD1; CDR3aa: CPTTPGQLFEKLFF; CDR3nt: TGTCCTACAACCCCGGGACAGCTCTTCGAAAAACTGTTTTTT
abundance: few; v_gene: TRBV7-8; j_gene: TRBJ1-5; d_gene: .; CDR3aa: CASSPGRQTNQPQHF; CDR3nt: TGTGCCAGCAGCCCGGGGCGGCAGACAAATCAGCCCCAGCATTTT
abundance: .; v_gene: TRBV7-8; j_gene: TRBJ1-1; d_gene: .; CDR3aa: CASSLGGAGSEAFF; CDR3nt: TGTGCCAGCAGCTTGGGGGGCGCGGGGTCTGAAGCTTTCTTT
abundance: .; v_gene: TRBV19; j_gene: TRBJ2-1; d_gene: .; CDR3aa: CASMGRESSYNEQFF; CDR3nt: TGTGCCAGTATGGGCAGAGAAAGCTCCTACAATGAGCAGTTCTTC
abundance: few; v_gene: TRBV12-3/TRBV12-4; j_gene: TRBJ1-5; d_gene: .; CDR3aa: CASRTEVYNQPQHF; CDR3nt: TGTGCCAGCAGAACAGAGGTTTACAATCAGCCCCAGCATTTT
abundance: .; v_gene: TRBV6-6; j_gene: TRBJ2-7; d_gene: .; CDR3aa: CASRPIREGGRGYEQYF; CDR3nt: TGTGCCAGCAGACCCATACGAGAGGGGGGGCGCGGCTACGAGCAGTACTTC
abundance: few; v_gene: TRBV4-1; j_gene: TRBJ1-3; d_gene: .; CDR3aa: CASSQGFGEASGNTIYF; CDR3nt: TGCGCCAGCAGCCAAGGATTTGGCGAGGCCTCTGGAAACACCATATATTTT